A selection of T cell receptor beta chains follows, all from one sample in a study of shared clonotypes between healthy human individuals. Clones were read by immunoSEQ multiplex PCR, and TCRdb kept only the in-frame ones, dropping some. Of over a million clones in the sample, about 96% are singletons; the top ten hold over 1%. Sample: naive CD4+ T cells sorted from blood. These receptors were taken from a man under 40 in good health. Each CDR3 is given with its conserved first and last residue. Fields, in order: D gene, clone size, V gene, J gene, CDR3 protein, CDR3 DNA. The D gene is left open where the match is weak. Clone sizes are given selectively: once, few, many, or a class where the clone is expanded.

d_call: -; clone_size: -; v_call: TRBV21-1; j_call: TRBJ2-1; cdr3_aa: CASSKRFDEKNEQFF; cdr3_nt: TGTGCCAGCAGCAAACGCTTCGATGAGAAGAATGAGCAGTTCTTC
d_call: -; clone_size: -; v_call: TRBV2; j_call: TRBJ2-2; cdr3_aa: CASSGTNTGELFF; cdr3_nt: TGTGCCAGCAGTGGAACGAACACCGGGGAGCTGTTTTTT
d_call: -; clone_size: -; v_call: TRBV28; j_call: TRBJ2-1; cdr3_aa: CASSFRTLPSSEQFF; cdr3_nt: TGTGCCAGCAGTTTCAGGACCCTCCCGAGTAGTGAGCAGTTCTTC
d_call: TRBD1; clone_size: -; v_call: TRBV25-1; j_call: TRBJ2-1; cdr3_aa: CASSEGDRVLRGQFF; cdr3_nt: TGTGCCAGCAGTGAAGGGGACAGGGTCCTTAGAGGGCAGTTCTTC
d_call: TRBD1; clone_size: once; v_call: TRBV2; j_call: TRBJ1-5; cdr3_aa: CASRFEKRTGGLSNQPQHF; cdr3_nt: TGTGCCAGCAGGTTTGAGAAACGGACAGGGGGCTTAAGCAATCAGCCCCAGCATTTT
d_call: -; clone_size: -; v_call: TRBV5-4; j_call: TRBJ1-1; cdr3_aa: CASRDRYTEAFF; cdr3_nt: TGTGCCAGCAGGGACAGATACACTGAAGCTTTCTTT
d_call: -; clone_size: -; v_call: TRBV18; j_call: TRBJ1-5; cdr3_aa: CASSPTAYSNQPQHF; cdr3_nt: TGTGCCAGCTCGCCGACGGCGTATAGCAATCAGCCCCAGCATTTT
d_call: TRBD2; clone_size: -; v_call: TRBV5-4; j_call: TRBJ2-7; cdr3_aa: CASSLVLAGNEQYF; cdr3_nt: TGTGCCAGCAGCTTGGTCCTAGCGGGAAACGAGCAGTACTTC
d_call: -; clone_size: -; v_call: TRBV28; j_call: TRBJ1-1; cdr3_aa: CASCRGRTEAFF; cdr3_nt: TGTGCCAGTTGCCGGGGCCGCACTGAAGCTTTCTTT
d_call: TRBD1; clone_size: -; v_call: TRBV9; j_call: TRBJ2-5; cdr3_aa: CASSHFGTGSPQETQYF; cdr3_nt: TGTGCCAGCAGCCACTTCGGGACAGGGAGCCCTCAAGAGACCCAGTACTTC
d_call: TRBD1; clone_size: -; v_call: TRBV10-1; j_call: TRBJ2-7; cdr3_aa: CASSRTGGTYEQYF; cdr3_nt: TGCGCCAGCAGCCGGACAGGGGGCACCTACGAGCAGTACTTC